This TCR beta chain was profiled in a study of CD8 T cells in Susac syndrome. Patients with Susac syndrome met diagnostic criteria defined recently for definite or probable disease. Per germline, CDR1 LGHDT and CDR2 YNNKEL (reference sequence). V lost 0 bases and J lost 0, with 8 bases in between. This CDR3 has 16 residues. Random hexamers were used to reverse transcribe the RNA input (about 0.5 to 1 ug). TCRdb called the immunoSEQ multiplex PCR reads again in MiXCR, with one record for every CDR3 protein. The sample holds around 200,000 distinct CDR3 sequences, roughly 94% seen once. This receptor was identified in a human donor with Susac syndrome. This rearrangement joins TRBV3-1 to TRBJ2-2; D is unresolved. What was sequenced was CD4+ T cells from PBMCs. The CDR3 sequence: CASSQEGGANTGELFF. The CDR3 DNA is TGTGCCAGCAGCCAAGAAGGCGGAGCGAACACCGGGGAGCTGTTTTTT.